The 16 T cell receptor beta chains presented below share a single source sample, sequenced in a study of cytomegalovirus exposure and HLA in healthy donors. A multiplex PCR was run with 60 Vbeta primers and 13 Jbeta primers. Profiled with immunoSEQ multiplex PCR; TCRdb holds only in-frame clones, not every one. Of roughly 100,000 clones in the sample, 65% to 80% were seen once. The sample comprised PBMCs. All receptors derive from a woman in her fifties or sixties in good health and CMV-seropositive.

The gene calls are TRBV11-3 and TRBJ2-7, with D possibly matching TRBD2 (7 bases). In germline, CDR1 is SGHNT, CDR2 YENEEA. V gave up 5 bases and J gave up 6 bases, with 14 bases separating them. This CDR3 region has 13 residues. The CDR3 loop is CASSPPGGGEQYF. As DNA, the CDR3 is TGTGCCAGCAGCCCCCCGGGGGGCGGCGAGCAGTACTTC.

J is TRBJ2-7 and V is TRBV11-2, with 8 bases aligning to TRBD1. Trimming at V came to 3 bases and at J to 4 bases, leaving 8 bases not matched to a gene. The V gene's germline CDR1 is SGHAT and CDR2 FQNNGV. CDR3 length: 15 amino acids. The CDR3 loop reads CASSFSGGAGYEQYF. The CDR3 nucleotides read TGTGCCAGCAGCTTCTCAGGGGGCGCGGGGTACGAGCAGTACTTC.

This clone was observed a single time. The rearrangement joins TRBV27 to TRBJ1-2; D is uncertain. Trimming removed 6 bases from V and 5 bases from J, with 19 bases in between. Germline V CDR1 and CDR2: MNHEY, SMNVEV (reference sequence). The CDR3 runs to 15 residues. The DNA for the CDR3 is TGTGCCAGCAGCCCCCTTTTTGAGACACCTTATGGCTACACCTTC. Residues: CASSPLFETPYGYTF.

The sample holds a few counts of this clone. The chain is built from TRBV28 and TRBJ2-7; TRBD1 matches 9 bases. Germline CDR1 MDHEN, CDR2 SYDVKM. CDR3 length equals 15 residues. V shed 3 bases, J shed 3 bases, and the junction held 6 bases outside the gene matches. DNA for the CDR3: TGTGCCAGCAGTTTCGGACAGGGGATTTTCTACGAGCAGTACTTC. It yields the protein CASSFGQGIFYEQYF.

The chain combines TRBV27 with TRBJ1-2; weak D call: TRBD1 (6 bases). Germline values: CDR1 MNHEY, CDR2 SMNVEV (reference sequence). The V end was cut by 6 bases, the J end by 5 bases, with 19 bases between. CDR3 length: 15 amino acids. The CDR3 coding sequence is TGTGCCAGCAGGGATGCTGGACCCAGGGGATATGGCTACACCTTC. It yields the protein CASRDAGPRGYGYTF.

This clone is classed as medium-sized. The chain recombines TRBV9 with TRBJ2-1, with D possibly being TRBD2 (7 bases). CDR3 length: 16 residues. The germline V and J ends were trimmed by 3 bases and 4 bases, with 17 bases remaining between them. CDR1 is SGDLS, CDR2 YYNGEE, per germline. CDR3 loop: CASSGERGREYNEQFF. DNA for the CDR3: TGTGCCAGCAGCGGGGAGAGGGGGAGGGAATACAATGAGCAGTTCTTC.

The J gene is TRBJ1-5, the V gene TRBV19, with D perhaps TRBD1 (6 bases). The CDR3 consists of 16 residues. The V end was cut by 1 base, the J end by 3 bases, with 13 bases between. Germline assignment: CDR1 LNHDA and CDR2 SQIVND (reference sequence). In DNA, the CDR3 is TGTGCCAGTAGTATAGGTCCAGGGGCCCACAATCAGCCCCAGCATTTT. Translating it yields CASSIGPGAHNQPQHF.

This clone occurred a few times. Other nucleotide sequences from this sample produce the same CDR3. The V call is TRBV28, the J call TRBJ2-2; 7 bases agree with TRBD1. After removal of 8 bases from V and 1 base from J, the junction contained 10 bases not matched to a gene. The CDR3 runs 16 residues. Germline V gives CDR1 MDHEN, CDR2 SYDVKM. CDR3 residues: CASLSRWTGNTGELFF. As DNA, the CDR3 is TGTGCCAGCTTATCGCGCTGGACAGGGAACACCGGGGAGCTGTTTTTT.

The V gene is TRBV13, the J gene TRBJ2-5, with 8 nucleotides matching TRBD2. With V trimmed by 2 bases and J by 5 bases, 7 bases remained unmatched. The V gene's germline CDR1 is PRHDT and CDR2 FYEKMQ (reference sequence). This CDR3 is built from 15 residues. This chain's CDR3 is CASSLNAGGRETQYF. CDR3 DNA sequence: TGTGCCAGCAGCTTAAATGCGGGAGGCCGGGAGACCCAGTACTTC.

This chain connects TRBV6-1 to TRBJ1-1, with D perhaps matching TRBD1 (6 bases). CDR1 is MNHNS and CDR2 is SASEGT in the germline V gene. The CDR3 is 14 residues long. Trimming left V 4 bases short and J 1 base short, with 10 bases between. The chain's CDR3 is CASSAGTKNTEAFF. The CDR3 region has the DNA TGTGCCAGCAGTGCCGGGACAAAGAACACTGAAGCTTTCTTT.

Only a few counts were recorded for this clone. The rearrangement joins TRBV7-3 to TRBJ1-1; D is perhaps TRBD1 (5 bases). Looked up from germline, CDR1 is SGHTA and CDR2 is FQGTGA. Deletions cut 3 bases from V and 5 bases from J, with 10 bases between. This CDR3 region has 13 residues. DNA of the CDR3: TGTGCCAGCAGCTTGGGACTTGGGACTGAAGCTTTCTTT. As protein: CASSLGLGTEAFF.

This CDR3 reads CASSALGTSTDTQYF. The CDR3, as DNA: TGTGCCAGCAGCGCCCTTGGGACTAGCACAGATACGCAGTATTTT. The chain carries TRBV9 and TRBJ2-3; D is possibly TRBD2 (6 bases). The V gene lost 3 bases and the J gene lost 0 bases, with 11 bases spanning the gap. The germline CDR1 and CDR2 sequences are SGDLS and YYNGEE. The CDR3 is 15 residues long.

This clone occurred once. The V call is TRBV6-5, the J call TRBJ2-2, with D perhaps TRBD2 (7 bases). The V gene's germline CDR1 is MNHEY and CDR2 SVGAGI. This CDR3 region has 15 residues. V gave up 2 bases and J gave up 1 base, with 8 bases separating them. This CDR3 reads CASSYRGGNTGELFF. The CDR3 DNA reads TGTGCCAGCAGTTACAGGGGGGGGAACACCGGGGAGCTGTTTTTT.

The chain uses TRBV28 and TRBJ2-5, with 9 bases identical to TRBD2. Germline CDR1 reads MDHEN; CDR2 reads SYDVKM. The CDR3 is made up of 15 amino acids. The J segment lost 7 bases and the V segment lost 5 bases, leaving 11 bases of the junction unmatched. CDR3 sequence reads: CASSPFRRGGGTQYF. Written as DNA, the CDR3 is TGTGCCAGCAGTCCTTTTAGACGCGGGGGGGGGACCCAGTACTTC.

This clone appeared a single time. V usage is TRBV7-2 and J usage is TRBJ1-2; D ambiguous. CDR3 length equals 16 residues. V was shortened by 5 bases and J by 4 bases, with 20 bases between the two germline ends. CDR1 and CDR2 from the germline V gene are SGHTA and FQGNSA. The CDR3 DNA reads TGTGCCAGCAGCCCATCGAGCGGGCCTTTTAGCTATGGCTACACCTTC. Translating gives CASSPSSGPFSYGYTF. Using reference TRBV7-2 and TRBJ1-2 for the parts outside the CDR3, the full variable domain is GAGVSQSPSNKVTEKGKDVELRCDPISGHTALYWYRQSLGQGLEFLIYFQGNSAPDKSGLPSDRFSAERTGGSVSTLTIQRTQQEDSAVYLCASSPSSGPFSYGYTFGSGTRLTVV.

This clone occurred a few times. The rearrangement links TRBV2 to TRBJ2-1; unclear D gene. Trimming pared 2 bases from V and 15 bases from J, leaving 17 bases between. Germline loops: CDR1 SNHLY, CDR2 FYNNEI. This CDR3 is 13 amino acids long. CDR3 in DNA: TGTGCCAGCAGTGAAAACCCGCTGTTTCGCGGGTTCTTC. This codes for CASSENPLFRGFF.